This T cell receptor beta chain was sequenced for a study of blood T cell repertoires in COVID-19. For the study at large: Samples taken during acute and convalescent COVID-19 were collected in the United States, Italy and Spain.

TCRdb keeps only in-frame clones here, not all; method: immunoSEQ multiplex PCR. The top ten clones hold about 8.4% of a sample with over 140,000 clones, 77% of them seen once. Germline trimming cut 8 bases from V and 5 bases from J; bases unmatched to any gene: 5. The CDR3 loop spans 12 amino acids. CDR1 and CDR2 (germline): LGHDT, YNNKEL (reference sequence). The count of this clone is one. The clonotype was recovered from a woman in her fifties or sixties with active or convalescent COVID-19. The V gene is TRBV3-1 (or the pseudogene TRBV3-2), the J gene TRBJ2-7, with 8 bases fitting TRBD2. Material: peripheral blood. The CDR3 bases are TGTGCCAGCCGGAGCGGGAGCAACGAGCAGTACTTC. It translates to CASRSGSNEQYF.